This TCR beta chain originates from a study of OX40 agonist ivuxolimab in advanced cancers. Per the germline V gene, CDR1 is MDHEN and CDR2 is SYDVKM. V dropped 7 bases and J dropped 2 bases, with 13 bases sitting between them. This CDR3 region has 14 residues. The assay was immunoSEQ multiplex PCR, and TCRdb's table has in-frame clones only and misses some. This table has over 80,000 clones, approximately 90% appearing once. Sample: CD4+ or CD8+ T cells sorted from blood, taken in a trial of the OX40 agonist ivuxolimab. This receptor was obtained from an adult with an advanced solid tumor such as melanoma, head and neck, liver or kidney cancer. The rearrangement uses TRBV28 and TRBJ2-3, with D tentatively TRBD1 (5 bases). The CDR3 DNA follows: TGTGCCAGCAACCACAGGATGTTCACAGATACGCAGTATTTT. This encodes CASNHRMFTDTQYF.